This T cell receptor beta chain was sequenced during a study of cytomegalovirus exposure and HLA in healthy donors (dated by TCRdb to 2017 to 2019). Background for the entire study: An earlier analysis of approximately 640 of the donors reported 250 to 300 Gb of sequence data and 100 million to 130 million unique TCR beta sequences from about 179 million T cells. Roughly 300 gigabases of sequencing data and approximately 84 million unique TCR sequences were included in an early release covering several hundred HLA-typed donors. Among the roughly 400 genotyped donors, around 81% belonged to the genetic ancestry cluster associated with self-reported Caucasian donors. The study aimed to test whether signatures of past pathogen exposure could be identified by cataloging public T cell receptors. The study used immunosequencing to profile the T cell repertoires of under 700 subjects and linked those repertoires to cytomegalovirus serostatus. A separate validation cohort of about 110 different subjects was used in addition to the 666-subject first cohort. The study combined high-throughput TCR immunosequencing, statistical association of individual TCRs with disease status, and machine learning to predict cytomegalovirus infection status. A later analysis re-examined previously published TCR beta repertoires from more than 600 donors and added high-resolution HLA genotyping to investigate patterns of TCR occurrence. Rather than using new phenotypic data, the later analysis identified candidate immune exposures from TCR beta sequences and from how often those sequences occurred across donors. An earlier analysis of roughly 580 of the donors used high-throughput TCR beta sequencing to judge whether each TCR beta V gene segment behaved as functional or pseudogenic. Donor age, sex, ethnicity and CMV serostatus were collected together with the repertoire data. A later genetic analysis used genome-wide SNP genotypes for about three fifths of the 666 donors, treating that subset as a discovery cohort. Every discovery cohort repertoire had been produced on one sequencing platform. HLA typing covered class I and class II loci at four-digit resolution. The number of typed donors differed by locus: about 629-640 for A, B, C, DRB1 and DQB1; approximately 540 for DQA1; around 580 for DPA1; and around 450 for DPB1. Roughly five DR-DQ haplotypes were treated as single units for association and clustering because of strong linkage in the cohort. Among under 450 genotyped donors of the cohort, an average of approximately 230,000 unique TCR beta nucleotide sequences were sequenced per donor, roughly 20% of them non-productive. Beyond this particular receptor, the publication reports: Some IMGT-functional V segments, including TRBV6-2 and TRBV6-3, could not be told apart with the 87-base-pair reads, so those segments were excluded. Three of the identified cytomegalovirus-associated TCR beta chains were confirmed in vitro to be specific for cytomegalovirus antigens. The authors suggested that the approach could potentially be generalized to other disease states and immunological phenotypes. Linkage disequilibrium might explain the correlated functional status among segregating V segments, but an unknown experimental factor could not be excluded. Assigning TCR associations to individual alleles was difficult when HLA alleles, especially DR and DQ, strongly co-occurred. A further reported finding was that TCR beta sequences accurately predicted the HLA-A and HLA-B alleles for most subjects in the first cohort. Specific HLA alleles were associated with around 18,000 TCR beta sequences at a false discovery rate of 0.05 in a later analysis. Most TCR sequences were observed very rarely across donors, whereas some public TCRs were present in many individuals. In a later genetic analysis, fewer N-insertions in productive TCRs were reported among donors in an Asian-associated ancestry cluster than the roughly 700-donor mean. Because HLA typing was missing for some donors at each locus, association tests included only the typed subset. A later genetic analysis associated a missense DCLRE1C variant with V-gene and J-gene trimming of TCR beta chains, and an independent cohort replicated the association. In a later analysis, several top co-occurrence clusters were reported to appear linked to parvovirus B19, influenza, CMV and Epstein-Barr virus. A later analysis found that most CMV-associated TCR beta chains appeared HLA-restricted, with HLA associations seemingly driven largely by CMV exposure. In a later analysis, TCR association rates were found to vary across HLA loci, with the most associated TCRs seen for DRB1 alleles and the fewest for HLA-C alleles. Roughly uniform sequencing depth across donors was assumed in presence/absence analyses, although this assumption may not hold. In both the original and validation cohorts, the classifier was reported to diagnose cytomegalovirus status with high specificity and sensitivity. The only immune exposure information available for the cohort was CMV serostatus. Broadly in line with IMGT annotations, most TCR beta V segments showed up in productive rearrangements about 87% or about 30% of the time in an earlier analysis of a few hundred of the donors. A cluster of highly shared sequence variants was judged likely to represent a technical artifact of the sequencing pipeline. A later analysis found that HLA-associated TCR beta chains were more clonally expanded and had lower generation probabilities than equally common non-associated chains. Only TCR beta chains were sequenced in this cohort, and the absence of alpha or paired-chain data limited detectable features. The earlier analysis of 587 of the donors excluded some 15 rarely observed V segments, including chromosome 9 orphons, because counts were too low. The study listed approximately 150 TCR beta chains as associated with cytomegalovirus.

Trimming takes 1 base off V and 0 bases off J; junction bases not matched to a gene: 4. The cysteine opens and the phenylalanine closes a CDR3 of 16 amino acids. Only the CDR3 DNA stays, 48 bases, in frame from base 1. The germline V gene yields SGDLS for CDR1 and YYNGEE for CDR2. Receptor amplification or capture employed the immunoSEQ multiplex PCR assay. The multiplex PCR relied on a mix of 60 forward primers for TCR Vbeta segments and 13 reverse primers for TCR Jbeta segments. The CDR3 region of rearranged TCR beta genes was amplified from genomic DNA with a multiplex PCR assay. Amplified TCR beta libraries were sequenced as 87-base-pair reads on the Illumina HiSeq System. The authors' pipeline ran thus. In a later analysis, approximately 74 million unique TCR beta chains were counted across the roughly 610 repertoires, and roughly 11 million of these chains were shared by at least two donors. To remove PCR and sequencing errors, raw reads were error-corrected and collapsed into unique sequences using a nearest-neighbor algorithm that merged closely related sequences. V, D and J gene segments were assigned by aligning CDR3 sequences to IMGT reference sequences. Each retained sequence needed at least a six-nucleotide match to both a V gene segment and a J gene segment. A rearrangement was called productive if the CDR3 had no stop codons and remained in frame with V and J, and every other rearrangement was called non-productive. Following IMGT convention, CDR3 was defined as the stretch from the second conserved V-encoded cysteine to the conserved J-encoded phenylalanine. The earlier analysis of 500 to 600 of the donors excluded sequences that lacked an unambiguous match to a single V gene segment. An earlier analysis of several hundred of the donors called V segments functional above 56.7% productive rearrangements and segregating when the between-donor standard deviation exceeded 5%. A statistical classification framework was developed to diagnose cytomegalovirus status using the catalog of TCR beta chain sequences. In a later analysis, V and J genes were assigned by comparing TCR nucleotide sequences against IMGT/GENE-DB human TR gene sequences. The TCRdist pipeline was used in a later analysis to assign CDR3 sequences and most-parsimonious VDJ recombination scenarios. A later analysis defined each TCR beta chain by its CDR3 amino acid sequence plus V-gene family, and excluded reads lacking a unique V-gene family. As a way to deal with suspected cross-contamination and a sequencing artifact, a later analysis dropped 450 to 600 nucleotide sequences that were highly shared and had low generation probability. A later analysis calculated a clonal expansion index for each public chain from normalized within-repertoire ranks of inferred template counts. A later analysis computed generation probabilities with a VDJ recombination model fitted to out-of-frame rearrangements, and checked the results against IGoR. Hypergeometric tests were used in a later analysis to score TCR-TCR, TCR-HLA and TCR-CMV co-occurrence, with a repertoire-size bias correction applied to the TCR pairs. A later analysis estimated false discovery rates by permuting HLA or CMV assignments 20 times. A later analysis grouped co-occurring TCRs with DBSCAN, adding TCRdist sequence similarity when clustering within HLA-allele-positive subsets. For co-occurrence clustering, repertoires with fewer than 30,000 or more than 120,000 public chains were excluded, along with roughly five repertoires with anomalous nucleotide sharing. TCRdb limited this immuneACCESS table to in-frame rearrangements with V and J called. A share of clones is missing; checked studies link under half to unresolved V genes, and the rest is unexplained. From that table come the V and J calls and clone size; the DNA was used to work out D and trimming. The sample table lists 110,000 to 150,000 clones, approximately 68% of them with a count of one. Approximately 2.1% of the sample is held by the ten biggest clonotypes.

The cohort consisted of 650 to 850 healthy bone marrow donors. At the time of sampling, every cohort member was nominally healthy, though immune exposures that went unrecorded were likely present. The donor was CMV seronegative and belonged to the group of around 400 seronegative cohort members. Each donor provided a peripheral blood sample, and peripheral blood mononuclear cells were used for TCR beta sequencing. Genomic DNA was extracted from the blood cell samples with the Qiagen DNeasy Blood Extraction Kit. Turning to this clone: What antigen it recognizes has not been identified. No base quality values were provided; no much bigger clone lies one nucleotide off.

The sequence came from a middle-aged man in good health and CMV-seronegative. This sequence uses TRBV9 and TRBJ2-7; 10 nucleotides in the junction match TRBD1. The sample taken for sequencing was PBMCs. The nucleotides are TGTGCCAGCAGCGTATGGGACAGGGGCCTCTCCTACGAGCAGTACTTC. Translated, this is CASSVWDRGLSYEQYF.